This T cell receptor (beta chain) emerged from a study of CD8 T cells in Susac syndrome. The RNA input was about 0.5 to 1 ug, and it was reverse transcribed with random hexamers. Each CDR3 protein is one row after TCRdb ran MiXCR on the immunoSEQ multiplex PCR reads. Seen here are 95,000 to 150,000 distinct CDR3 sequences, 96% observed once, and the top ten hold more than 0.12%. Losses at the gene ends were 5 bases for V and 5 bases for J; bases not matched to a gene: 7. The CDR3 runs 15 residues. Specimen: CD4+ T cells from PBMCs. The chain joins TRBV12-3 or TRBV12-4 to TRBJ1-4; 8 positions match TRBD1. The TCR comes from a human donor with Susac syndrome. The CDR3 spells CASSPRTGRNEKLFF. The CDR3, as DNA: TGTGCCAGCAGTCCTAGGACAGGGAGAAATGAAAAACTGTTTTTT.